These 9 T cell receptor beta chains came from one sample sequenced in a study of blood T cell repertoires in COVID-19. Sequencing used immunoSEQ multiplex PCR; TCRdb keeps in-frame clones, though not all of them. The repertoire holds some 150,000 clones, about 79% seen once, with around 9.8% in the top ten. Sequencing was carried out using peripheral blood. The receptors originated from a woman in her forties or fifties with acute or convalescent COVID-19.

The V call is TRBV2, the J call TRBJ2-5, with 7 nucleotides matching TRBD1. Per germline, CDR1 SNHLY and CDR2 FYNNEI. CDR3 size: 14 residues. Trimming removed 1 base from V and 4 bases from J; junction bases left unmatched: 3. The CDR3 nucleotides read TGTGCCAGCAGTGAAGTTGAGGGGGCAGAGACCCAGTACTTC. It codes for CASSEVEGAETQYF.

The chain is built from TRBV6-2 or TRBV6-3 and TRBJ1-4, with 8 bases fitting TRBD1. J gave up 6 bases and V 5 bases, and 20 bases lay outside the gene matches. CDR1 is MNHEY and CDR2 is SVGEGT in the germline V gene. The CDR3 is 19 residues long. The CDR3 region is CASSPPAGQDRLGDEKLFF. CDR3 coding DNA: TGTGCCAGCAGTCCACCCGCGGGACAGGACAGATTAGGCGATGAAAAACTGTTTTTT.

The CDR3 DNA follows: TGTGCCAGCAGTGAAAGGGCTAGCGGGAGGCCAGAGCCCCCCTACGAGCAGTACTTC. Translating gives CASSERASGRPEPPYEQYF. The chain is built from TRBV27 and TRBJ2-7; the match to TRBD2 covers 11 bases. Losses at the gene ends were 5 bases for V and 2 bases for J; bases not matched to a gene: 17. CDR3 length: 19 residues. The germline V gene has CDR1 MNHEY and CDR2 SMNVEV (reference sequence).

The rearrangement links TRBV15 to TRBJ2-3, with TRBD2 matching 7 bases. The CDR3 contains 15 residues. CDR1 is LNHNV and CDR2 is YYDKDF in the germline V gene (reference sequence). V trimming: 6 bases; J trimming: 3 bases; junction bases outside the gene matches: 9. The CDR3 nucleotides read TGTGCCACCAGAAGTCGGGGGGTTAGGACAGATACGCAGTATTTT. Protein sequence: CATRSRGVRTDTQYF.

A remark on this clone: The junction differs from germline at one of its ends, possibly a read error. The chain joins TRBV18 to TRBJ1-2, with 9 bases fitting TRBD1. Germline V gene sequence: CDR1 KGHSH, CDR2 LQKENI. The CDR3 covers 15 residues. The CDR3 sequence: CASSPAGQGSLGHTF. The CDR3 bases are TGTGCCAGCTCACCAGCGGGACAGGGCTCCCTTGGCCACACCTTC.

V gene TRBV4-1 combines with J gene TRBJ1-1; D is possibly TRBD1 (5 bases). The CDR3 loop spans 16 amino acids. Germline CDR1 reads MGHRA; CDR2 reads YSYEKL. Between the trimmed V and J ends, which lost 0 bases and 3 bases, there was a span of 14 bases. This CDR3 is CASSQEFLGGYTEAFF. The CDR3 nucleotides read TGCGCCAGCAGCCAAGAATTTCTGGGGGGTTACACTGAAGCTTTCTTT.

The chain's CDR3 is CASSASPYGYTF. The DNA of the CDR3 is TGTGCCAGCAGTGCGTCCCCCTATGGCTACACCTTC. The V gene is TRBV6-2 or TRBV6-3, the J gene TRBJ1-2; D is unresolved. CDR1 is MNHEY, CDR2 SVGEGT, per germline. The CDR3 spans 12 residues. With 5 bases removed from V and 4 bases from J, the gap between germline ends came to 8 bases.

This clone was counted a single time. The rearrangement links TRBV19 to TRBJ2-2, with 10 bases aligning to TRBD1. The J segment lost 8 bases and the V segment lost 6 bases, leaving 12 bases of the junction unmatched. The germline CDR1 and CDR2 sequences are LNHDA and SQIVND (reference sequence). CDR3 length: 16 amino acids. The CDR3 is CASRPGQGISTGELFF. The DNA for the CDR3 is TGTGCCAGTAGGCCGGGACAGGGGATAAGCACAGGGGAGCTGTTTTTT.

The rearrangement joins TRBV7-9 to TRBJ2-2, with TRBD2 identical over 8 bases. The CDR3 totals 16 residues. The J segment lost 6 bases and the V segment lost 1 base, leaving 7 bases of the junction unmatched. Per germline, CDR1 SEHNR and CDR2 FQNEAQ (reference sequence). CDR3 residues: CASSLDGRGMAGELFF. In nucleotides, the CDR3 is TGTGCCAGCAGCTTAGACGGGAGGGGAATGGCCGGGGAGCTGTTTTTT.